This TCR beta chain was sequenced during a study of blood T cell repertoires in COVID-19. Study at large: Some COVID-19 samples were acute and others convalescent; all came from the United States, Italy and Spain. PBMCs, B-cell-depleted T cells, or T cells provided the cDNA or gDNA that made up the material.

CDR1 ENHRY and CDR2 SYGVKD come from the germline V gene. V shed 2 bases and J 7 bases; nucleotides not matched to a gene: 7. The CDR3 extends over 16 amino acids. Under the authors' procedure: Amplification of reference gene primers provided the estimated nucleated cell counts. TCRdb keeps only in-frame clones here, not all; method: immunoSEQ multiplex PCR. The D gene and trimming were derived from the DNA, and the V and J assignments and clone size from that table. The repertoire includes about 190,000 clones, approximately 88% of them detected once, and approximately 6.7% sits in the top ten. Sequenced input: peripheral blood. The receptor was derived from a man between 40 and 49 years old with acute or convalescent COVID-19. The chain couples TRBV10-3 to TRBJ1-6; 8 bases map to TRBD1. The CDR3 here is CAISEGDRGENSPLHF. The CDR3, as DNA: TGTGCCATCAGTGAGGGTGACAGGGGAGAAAATTCACCCCTCCACTTT.